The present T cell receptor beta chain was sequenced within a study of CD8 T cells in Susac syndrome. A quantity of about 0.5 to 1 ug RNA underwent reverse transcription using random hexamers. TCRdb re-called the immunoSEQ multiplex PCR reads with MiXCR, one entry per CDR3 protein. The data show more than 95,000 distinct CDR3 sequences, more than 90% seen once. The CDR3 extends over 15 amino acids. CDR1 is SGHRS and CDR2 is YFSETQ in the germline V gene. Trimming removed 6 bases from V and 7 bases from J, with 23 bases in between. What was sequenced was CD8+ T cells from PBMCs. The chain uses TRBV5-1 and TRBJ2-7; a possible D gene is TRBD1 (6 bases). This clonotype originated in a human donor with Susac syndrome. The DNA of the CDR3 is TGCGCCAGCACCGCACAGGGAATAGTTTCAAGTGAGCAGTACTTC. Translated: CASTAQGIVSSEQYF.